This TCR beta chain appears in the sequencing data of a study of cytomegalovirus exposure and HLA in healthy donors. Study as a whole: The 650 to 850 first-cohort repertoires and the roughly 130 validation repertoires shared the same platform, a later analysis reported.

As for this clone: Its antigen is currently unknown.

Notes on the study in general: While the bulk of TCR sequences proved rare, some public TCRs turned up in many donors. Among TCR beta chains, those listed as cytomegalovirus-associated numbered about 160. Per published reports, the classifier diagnosed cytomegalovirus status with high specificity and sensitivity.

Clones were read by immunoSEQ multiplex PCR, and TCRdb kept only the in-frame ones, dropping some. The table includes 45,000 to 70,000 clones, 90% to 95% detected once. This clonotype originated in a young woman in good health and CMV-seronegative. Sequenced sample: PBMCs.

In DNA, the CDR3 is TGTGCCAGCAGCTCGCCTTTCAGGGGGTACTACGAGCAGTACTTC. Translating it yields CASSSPFRGYYEQYF. V and J are TRBV7-2 and TRBJ2-7; 7 bases agree with TRBD1. Germline trimming cut 4 bases from V and 3 bases from J; bases unmatched to any gene: 9. Germline CDR1 is SGHTA and CDR2 is FQGNSA. This CDR3 contains 15 residues.